The rows below give T cell receptor beta chains drawn from one sample of a study of T cell responses to AZD1222 COVID-19 vaccine. TCRdb keeps only in-frame clones here, not all; method: immunoSEQ multiplex PCR. This sample carries about 82,000 clones, 90% of them seen once, and the ten largest clones take over 4.5%. Sequencing was performed on peripheral blood, taken on day 0 of AZD1222 vaccination. All receptors derive from an adult in good health. The CDR3 runs from the conserved cysteine through the conserved F or W. Fields, in order: clone size, D gene, J gene, V gene, CDR3 DNA, CDR3 protein. The D gene is left open where the match is weak. Not every row has a clone size; where given, it reads once, few, many or a size class.

- | TRBD2 | TRBJ2-3 | TRBV10-1 | TGCGCCAGCAGTGAGTCGCGATTAGCGGGACCCACAGATACGCAGTATTTT | CASSESRLAGPTDTQYF
few | - | TRBJ2-1 | TRBV29-1 | TGCAGCGTTGATGAGACAGGGGAGGGAATTAATGTTGAGCAGTTCTTC | CSVDETGEGINVEQFF
- | TRBD1 | TRBJ1-4 | TRBV18 | TGTGCCAGCTCAAAAGACAGGGGGCCTAATGAAAAACTGTTTTTT | CASSKDRGPNEKLFF
- | - | TRBJ2-7 | TRBV2 | TGTGCCAGCAGGGAGGGATCTCGAGGCGAGCAGTACTTC | CASREGSRGEQYF
- | - | TRBJ2-3 | TRBV4-3 | TGCGCCAGCAGCCAAACCGGGGGCAGGACAGATACGCAGTATTTT | CASSQTGGRTDTQYF
- | - | TRBJ1-3 | TRBV9 | TGTGCCAGCAGCTCACCTCCCCGGGACAGAAACACCATATATTTT | CASSSPPRDRNTIYF
- | - | TRBJ1-1 | TRBV9 | TGTGCCAGCAGCCCCCACAGTGCTCCTAACACTGAAGCTTTCTTT | CASSPHSAPNTEAFF
- | TRBD1 | TRBJ1-5 | TRBV5-1 | TGCGCCAGCAGCCCCGGGACAGGCAGCAATCAGCCCCAGCATTTT | CASSPGTGSNQPQHF
- | TRBD1 | TRBJ2-1 | TRBV24-1 | TGTGCCACCAGTGAAGGCAGGGGGTATGAGCAGTTCTTC | CATSEGRGYEQFF
- | TRBD1 | TRBJ2-6 | TRBV7-9 | TGTGCCAGCAGCTCTCCGGGACAGGGGGCGCTTGGGGCCAACGTCCTGACTTTC | CASSSPGQGALGANVLTF